The present entry profiles one TCR beta chain with its context. This entry is derived from a study of T cells expressing NK-cell markers. Study-level information: Eight donors were sequenced, seven testing HCMV-seropositive and one testing seronegative.

TCRdb reprocessed the 5' RACE reads and stores each CDR3 protein as one record, lacking DNA. Its listing shows over 200,000 distinct CDR3 sequences. The germline V gene has CDR1 SQVTM and CDR2 ANQGSEA. The CDR3 sequence is 13 residues long. Material: blood T cells: a sorted CD56 or NKG2C T cell subset, CD4+ or CD8+ T cells, or bulk PBMC T cells (not recorded which). The receptor's source is a young man in good health. The rearrangement links TRBV29-1 to TRBJ2-3. This chain's CDR3 is CSPRILSTDTQYF.